Described below is a single TCR beta chain sequence and its context. Its specificity is not known. Time point noted: blood 2 weeks post-SBRT. Treatment here: 15 Gy SBRT to primary tumor, nephrectomy 4 weeks later. This entry is derived from a study of radiation and T cells in renal cell carcinoma. Study-level results: Baseline intratumoral clonotype presence is unknown without pretreatment biopsies.

TCRdb's table, derived via immunoSEQ multiplex PCR, lists solely in-frame clones and lacks some. The sample gives over 60,000 clones, 80% to 90% of which show up once; roughly 20% is in the top ten. The CDR3 has 16 amino acids. V was pared by 5 bases and J by 4 bases, with 6 bases of the junction left unmatched. Germline lookup yields CDR1 WNHNN and CDR2 SYGVQD (reference sequence). The chain recombines TRBV10-1 with TRBJ2-3; 13 bases map to TRBD2. The sample in question was blood, obtained from a patient whose treatment included radiotherapy and nephrectomy. The source of this sequence is a woman aged 45-65 years with renal cell carcinoma. DNA for the CDR3: TGCGCCAGCAGTCTAGGACTAGCGGGAGTAGCAGATACGCAGTATTTT. Translating it yields CASSLGLAGVADTQYF.